The 26 T cell receptor beta chains presented below share a single source sample, sequenced in a study of cytomegalovirus exposure and HLA in healthy donors. The PCR used 60 Vbeta and 13 Jbeta primers. The protocol was immunoSEQ multiplex PCR, while the TCRdb copy is restricted to in-frame clones and leaves out a portion. The sample includes 250,000 or so clones, approximately 91% of them seen just once. The sequenced material came from PBMCs. The receptors originated from a girl aged 2 to 10 in good health and CMV-seronegative.

The V call is TRBV7-9, the J call TRBJ1-3; 7 bases fit TRBD1. This CDR3 is built from 16 residues. Germline trimming cut 6 bases from V and 4 bases from J; bases unmatched to any gene: 12. CDR1 and CDR2 (germline): SEHNR, FQNEAQ (reference sequence). The CDR3 sequence is CASSTMDRLVGNTIYF. The CDR3 bases are TGTGCCAGCAGTACCATGGACAGGCTGGTGGGAAACACCATATATTTT.

V gene TRBV2 combines with J gene TRBJ2-5; TRBD1 agrees at 12 bases. The J call could be wrong; TRBJ2-7 is a better fit for the DNA end. CDR3 size: 18 residues. Germline values: CDR1 SNHLY, CDR2 FYNNEI. CDR3 residues: CASRYGLLGQGAPYEQYF. The CDR3 DNA sequence: TGTGCCAGCAGATACGGGCTCCTGGGACAGGGGGCTCCCTACGAGCAGTACTTC.

This chain uses TRBV19 with TRBJ1-1; the D gene is possibly TRBD1 (6 bases). The V end was cut by 6 bases, the J end by 1 base, with 12 bases between. Per germline, CDR1 LNHDA and CDR2 SQIVND (reference sequence). This CDR3 is built from 14 residues. DNA for the CDR3: TGTGCCAGTAGCACCCGCAGGGGGAACACTGAAGCTTTCTTT. This codes for CASSTRRGNTEAFF.

This clone was seen only a few times. The chain couples TRBV4-1 to TRBJ1-6; D is perhaps TRBD1 (6 bases). V lost 4 bases, J lost 7 bases, and 14 bases lay in between. CDR1 is MGHRA and CDR2 is YSYEKL in the germline V gene. The CDR3 is made up of 15 amino acids. The CDR3 DNA reads TGCGCCAGCAGCCGTGTGGACAGAGACAATTCACCCCTCCACTTT. This encodes CASSRVDRDNSPLHF.

This clone was recorded only once. The chain recombines TRBV2 with TRBJ2-5; D is uncertain. The J call may not be correct, given that the DNA end is closer to TRBJ2-7. The length of the CDR3 is 12 residues. Germline CDR1 reads SNHLY; CDR2 reads FYNNEI. CDR3 coding DNA: TGTGCCAGCAGGACGGACTCCTACGAGCAGTACTTC. This sequence encodes CASRTDSYEQYF.

The chain joins TRBV27 to TRBJ1-1; a weak D match, TRBD1 (6 bases). CDR1 and CDR2 (germline): MNHEY, SMNVEV (reference sequence). The CDR3 runs to 17 residues. V lost 3 bases and J lost 4, with 21 bases in between. The CDR3 nucleotides are TGTGCCAGCAGTTTCCACCTAAAAGGACAGCTCGTCACTGAAGCTTTCTTT. This gives the protein CASSFHLKGQLVTEAFF.

The chain joins TRBV4-2 to TRBJ1-2; 12 nucleotides line up with TRBD1. CDR3 size: 16 residues. V lost 0 bases, J lost 8 bases, and 7 bases stayed unmatched. Looked up from germline, CDR1 is LGHNA and CDR2 is YNFKEQ. CDR3 amino acids: CASSQDHGDRGRGYTF. The CDR3, as DNA: TGTGCCAGCAGCCAAGATCATGGGGACAGGGGGCGAGGCTACACCTTC.

The chain couples TRBV27 to TRBJ1-1; TRBD1 matches at 8 bases. The CDR3 is 19 residues long. Germline CDR1 and CDR2: MNHEY and SMNVEV (reference sequence). The V gene end was trimmed by 2 bases and the J gene end by 0 bases; junction bases not matched to a gene: 14. This CDR3 is CASSLDSRTGRGMNTEAFF. The CDR3 DNA reads TGTGCCAGCAGTTTAGACTCCAGGACAGGGCGCGGCATGAACACTGAAGCTTTCTTT.

The V and J genes are TRBV6-5 and TRBJ2-7; D gene uncertain. CDR3 length equals 12 residues. The germline V gene encodes CDR1 MNHEY and CDR2 SVGAGI. V gave up 6 bases and J gave up 6 bases, with 12 bases separating them. The CDR3 here is CASSKTRGEQYF. CDR3 nucleotide sequence: TGTGCCAGCAGCAAGACTCGAGGCGAGCAGTACTTC.

The chain recombines TRBV19 with TRBJ1-2; D is possibly TRBD1 (6 bases). The V gene's germline CDR1 is LNHDA and CDR2 SQIVND (reference sequence). This CDR3 region has 16 residues. V was clipped by 4 bases and J by 1 base, with 16 bases between them. CDR3 sequence (DNA): TGTGCCAGTAGTAACCCCCGGGACATTGATAACTATGGCTACACCTTC. Protein sequence: CASSNPRDIDNYGYTF.

The chain joins TRBV11-1 to TRBJ2-1, with TRBD2 identical over 8 bases. CDR3 length: 15 amino acids. V lost 1 base to trimming and J lost 7 bases; unmatched junction nucleotides: 6. CDR1 is SGHAT, CDR2 FQDESV, per germline (reference sequence). DNA of the CDR3: TGTGCCAGCAGCTTAGGGACGGGGGGGATAAATGAGCAGTTCTTC. Translating it yields CASSLGTGGINEQFF.

The V call is TRBV18, the J call TRBJ1-1, with D maybe TRBD1 (5 bases). Trimming took 6 bases from V and 2 from J, leaving 22 bases between them. CDR1 KGHSH and CDR2 LQKENI come from the germline V gene. This CDR3 contains 17 residues. The CDR3 nucleotides read TGTGCCAGCTCCCTCGATAGGTTTGGGCGGACAAACACTGAAGCTTTCTTT. This encodes CASSLDRFGRTNTEAFF.

The genes are TRBV28 and TRBJ1-6; D gene uncertain. Deletions cut 2 bases from V and 10 bases from J, with 6 bases between. Germline values: CDR1 MDHEN, CDR2 SYDVKM. This CDR3 region has 12 residues. The CDR3 DNA sequence: TGTGCCAGCAGTTTAGGGCAATCACCCCTCCACTTT. It encodes CASSLGQSPLHF.

V usage is TRBV5-1 and J usage is TRBJ1-2; D ambiguous. Germline V gives CDR1 SGHRS, CDR2 YFSETQ. The V end was cut by 4 bases, the J end by 3 bases, with 10 bases between. The CDR3 is 13 amino acids. CDR3 sequence (DNA): TGCGCCAGCAGCGAGGACGGGGACTATGGCTACACCTTC. Encoded protein: CASSEDGDYGYTF. Filled out from reference TRBV5-1 and TRBJ1-2, the complete variable domain reads KAGVTQTPRYLIKTRGQQVTLSCSPISGHRSVSWYQQTPGQGLQFLFEYFSETQRNKGNFPGRFSGRQFSNSRSEMNVSTLELGDSALYLCASSEDGDYGYTFGSGTRLTVV.

The chain is built from TRBV5-1 and TRBJ2-5; D is perhaps TRBD2 (6 bases). Germline assignment: CDR1 SGHRS and CDR2 YFSETQ. V lost 0 bases, J lost 2 bases, and 11 bases lay in between. The CDR3 is 15 residues long. For the CDR3, the DNA is TGCGCCAGCAGCTTGGGTACTAGCCGGCAAGAGACCCAGTACTTC. Translating gives CASSLGTSRQETQYF.

This chain joins TRBV27 and TRBJ2-7; D possibly corresponds to TRBD2 (6 bases). Germline CDR1 reads MNHEY; CDR2 reads SMNVEV (reference sequence). V lost 9 bases and J lost 5, with 20 bases in between. The CDR3 is made up of 14 amino acids. CDR3 nucleotide sequence: TGTGCCAGTTCCCCGGGACTCCTGTTGGACGAGCAGTACTTC. It codes for CASSPGLLLDEQYF.

The V and J genes are TRBV7-9 and TRBJ1-1, with D uncertain. Germline lookup yields CDR1 SEHNR and CDR2 FQNEAQ (reference sequence). The CDR3 has 13 residues. Trimming took 8 bases from V and 1 from J, leaving 11 bases between them. The CDR3: CASGWGANTEAFF. CDR3 bases: TGTGCCAGCGGGTGGGGAGCGAACACTGAAGCTTTCTTT.

The rearrangement uses TRBV6-1 and TRBJ1-1, with a possible D match to TRBD1 (5 bases). Germline assignment: CDR1 MNHNS and CDR2 SASEGT. Trimming took off 10 bases at V and 1 base at J, with 16 bases between the two ends. CDR3 length equals 14 residues. CDR3 sequence reads: CAKVDRGENTEAFF. CDR3 nucleotides: TGTGCCAAGGTGGACCGGGGGGAGAACACTGAAGCTTTCTTT.

This clone was observed once. The chain has TRBV27 and TRBJ2-7; TRBD1 is a possible D gene (5 bases). Per germline, CDR1 MNHEY and CDR2 SMNVEV (reference sequence). Trimming removed 3 bases at V and 2 bases at J, with 11 bases between. The CDR3 is 14 residues long. The CDR3 sequence is CASSFFLGAYEQYF. CDR3 sequence (DNA): TGTGCCAGCAGTTTCTTCCTAGGGGCCTACGAGCAGTACTTC.

This clone occurred once. DNA of the CDR3: TGTGCCAGCAGTGACTTATCCGGACAGCGTCGAGAGACCCAGTACTTC. Encoded protein: CASSDLSGQRRETQYF. The chain recombines TRBV6-4 with TRBJ2-5, with D perhaps TRBD1 (6 bases). CDR3 length: 16 residues. Trimming pared 1 base from V and 4 bases from J, leaving 16 bases between. Per germline, CDR1 MRHNA and CDR2 SNTAGT.

The chain links TRBV25-1 to TRBJ2-7, with D perhaps TRBD1 (5 bases). V shed 1 base and J shed 2 bases, with 9 bases lying between them. The CDR3 extends over 14 amino acids. The germline V gene has CDR1 MGHDK and CDR2 SYGVNS. This CDR3 reads CASSEFREPYEQYF. The CDR3 bases are TGTGCCAGCAGTGAATTCAGGGAACCCTACGAGCAGTACTTC.

This rearrangement joins TRBV7-2 to TRBJ2-7, with 7 positions matching TRBD1. This CDR3 is built from 15 residues. V dropped 5 bases and J dropped 2; count of bases not matched to a gene: 9. In germline, CDR1 is SGHTA, CDR2 FQGNSA. The CDR3 is CASSPRNRGTYEQYF. CDR3 in DNA: TGTGCCAGCAGCCCCAGGAACAGGGGAACCTACGAGCAGTACTTC.

This chain joins TRBV4-1 and TRBJ2-7, with TRBD1 identical over 9 bases. V gave up 4 bases and J gave up 2 bases; unmatched junction bases: 15. The germline V gene encodes CDR1 MGHRA and CDR2 YSYEKL. This CDR3 has 18 residues. The CDR3 sequence: CASSLRAGQGGPTYEQYF. The CDR3 DNA is TGCGCCAGCAGCCTTCGGGCGGGACAGGGAGGGCCTACCTACGAGCAGTACTTC.

A remark on this clone: The CDR3 ends on some other residue instead of the conserved phenylalanine or tryptophan, so this is likely a read error. The limits of the CDR3 on the DNA are not certain, so only TCRdb's listed CDR3 is given. This rearrangement joins TRBV14 to TRBJ1-1; the table assigns TRBD1, which was not confirmed against the DNA. The CDR3 has 10 residues if both end residues are counted. Germline values: CDR1 SGHDN, CDR2 FVKESK. The CDR3 sequence is CASSQKQGSG.

This chain's CDR3 is CAWSVSAGEQFF. The CDR3 DNA reads TGTGCCTGGAGTGTATCTGCGGGTGAGCAGTTCTTC. This chain connects TRBV30 to TRBJ2-1, with D perhaps TRBD2 (5 bases). Germline CDR1 GTSNPN, CDR2 SVGIG (reference sequence). The germline V and J ends were trimmed by 0 bases and 9 bases, with 9 bases remaining between them. CDR3 length: 12 residues. The full variable domain, completed using reference TRBV30 and TRBJ2-1, is SQTIHQWPATLVQPVGSPLSLECTVEGTSNPNLYWYRQAAGRGLQLLFYSVGIGQISSEVPQNLSASRPQDRQFILSSKKLLLSDSGFYLCAWSVSAGEQFFGPGTRLTVL.

The genes are TRBV19 and TRBJ2-3; 8 bases agree with TRBD2. In germline, CDR1 is LNHDA, CDR2 SQIVND (reference sequence). The length of the CDR3 is 15 residues. V trimming: 7 bases; J trimming: 2 bases; junction bases outside the gene matches: 8. The CDR3 DNA reads as TGTGCCAGTACCCCAGCGGGAGCGAACACAGATACGCAGTATTTT. The encoded protein is CASTPAGANTDTQYF.